The next 14 T cell receptor beta chains were all read from a single sample in a study of T cell responses to AZD1222 COVID-19 vaccine. Sequencing was performed with immunoSEQ multiplex PCR; in TCRdb, only in-frame clones are kept and a portion is missing. The data contain tens of thousands of clones, 92% of them singletons. The specimen was peripheral blood, collected 28 days after the second AZD1222 dose. All receptors derive from an adult who received the AZD1222 COVID-19 vaccine.

V usage is TRBV6-1 and J usage is TRBJ2-2, with D tentatively TRBD2 (6 bases). V gave up 1 base and J gave up 0 bases, with 6 bases separating them. This CDR3 is built from 15 residues. Germline V CDR1 and CDR2: MNHNS, SASEGT. The CDR3 DNA sequence: TGTGCCAGCAGTGAAGGACTAGCGAACACCGGGGAGCTGTTTTTT. Amino acids: CASSEGLANTGELFF.

The V gene is TRBV7-7, the J gene TRBJ1-1, with 11 bases matching TRBD1. The V segment lost 5 bases and the J segment 6 bases; nucleotides outside the gene matches: 2. The length of the CDR3 is 13 residues. Germline loops: CDR1 SSHAT, CDR2 FNYEAQ (reference sequence). The DNA of the CDR3 is TGTGCCAGCAGCGCGGGACAGGGGGCTGAAGCTTTCTTT. Its protein product is CASSAGQGAEAFF.

V usage is TRBV13 and J usage is TRBJ2-3; D is perhaps TRBD1 or TRBD2 (5 bases each). Trimming removed 5 bases at V and 0 bases at J, with 18 bases between. Germline lookup yields CDR1 PRHDT and CDR2 FYEKMQ (reference sequence). The CDR3 length is 17 residues. As DNA, the CDR3 is TGTGCCAGCAGCCTCAGCCCCCCGGGACCGAGCACAGATACGCAGTATTTT. Protein sequence: CASSLSPPGPSTDTQYF.

The gene calls are TRBV5-1 and TRBJ1-6; possibly TRBD1 for D (6 bases). CDR1 and CDR2 (germline): SGHRS, YFSETQ. This CDR3 is built from 17 residues. The V gene lost 1 base and the J gene lost 10 bases, with 21 bases spanning the gap. CDR3 protein: CASSLSLQYGGISPLHF. For the CDR3, the DNA is TGCGCCAGCAGCTTGTCTCTTCAGTACGGGGGCATCTCACCCCTCCACTTT. The entire variable domain, with the rest obtained from reference TRBV5-1 and TRBJ1-6, is as follows: KAGVTQTPRYLIKTRGQQVTLSCSPISGHRSVSWYQQTPGQGLQFLFEYFSETQRNKGNFPGRFSGRQFSNSRSEMNVSTLELGDSALYLCASSLSLQYGGISPLHFGNGTRLTVT.

The rearrangement links TRBV7-9 to TRBJ2-5; D is possibly TRBD1 (6 bases). The CDR3 runs 15 residues. V dropped 5 bases and J dropped 0 bases, with 13 bases sitting between them. Germline V CDR1 and CDR2: SEHNR, FQNEAQ (reference sequence). CDR3 sequence: CASSRIQGYQETQYF. In DNA, the CDR3 is TGTGCCAGCAGCCGGATTCAGGGGTACCAAGAGACCCAGTACTTC.

V gene TRBV5-6 combines with J gene TRBJ2-7; maybe TRBD2 (5 bases). Germline CDR1 SGHDT, CDR2 YYEEEE. This CDR3 contains 13 residues. Trimming pared 4 bases from V and 2 bases from J, leaving 10 bases between. CDR3 sequence: CASSPGNPYEQYF. The CDR3 DNA reads as TGTGCCAGCAGCCCGGGAAATCCCTACGAGCAGTACTTC.

J is TRBJ1-1 and V is TRBV7-8; weak D call: TRBD1 (6 bases). The germline gives CDR1 SGHVS, CDR2 FQNEAQ. Deletions cut 1 base from V and 1 base from J, with 10 bases between. The CDR3 spans 15 residues. The chain's CDR3 is CASSLVGRGNTEAFF. The CDR3 nucleotides read TGTGCCAGCAGCTTAGTAGGCAGGGGGAACACTGAAGCTTTCTTT.

V and J are TRBV5-1 and TRBJ2-2, with 8 bases that match TRBD1. In germline, CDR1 is SGHRS, CDR2 YFSETQ. V was pared by 0 bases and J by 7 bases, with 5 bases of the junction left unmatched. The CDR3 consists of 15 residues. The CDR3 here is CASSLVPGGSGELFF. Here the CDR3 DNA reads TGCGCCAGCAGCTTGGTCCCAGGGGGCAGCGGGGAGCTGTTTTTT.

This clone was counted between two and nine times. The rearrangement uses TRBV28 and TRBJ1-1; 7 nucleotides line up with TRBD1. The CDR3 consists of 16 residues. The ends lost 1 base at V and 7 bases at J; junction bases unmatched: 12. Germline CDR1 reads MDHEN; CDR2 reads SYDVKM. Here the CDR3 reads CASSLLGTANGNEAFF. Written as DNA, the CDR3 is TGTGCCAGCAGTTTATTGGGGACAGCGAACGGGAATGAAGCTTTCTTT.

V usage is TRBV5-1 and J usage is TRBJ2-1; D is undetermined. The V end was cut by 0 bases, the J end by 0 bases, with 10 bases between. Germline-derived CDR1 and CDR2 are SGHRS and YFSETQ. CDR3 length: 16 amino acids. In DNA form, the CDR3 reads TGCGCCAGCAGCTTGGGTGGGCTAGGCTCCTACAATGAGCAGTTCTTC. It is translated as CASSLGGLGSYNEQFF. Complete variable domain (other parts from reference TRBV5-1 and TRBJ2-1): KAGVTQTPRYLIKTRGQQVTLSCSPISGHRSVSWYQQTPGQGLQFLFEYFSETQRNKGNFPGRFSGRQFSNSRSEMNVSTLELGDSALYLCASSLGGLGSYNEQFFGPGTRLTVL.

The rearrangement links TRBV19 to TRBJ1-5; D is perhaps TRBD1 (5 bases). V lost 0 bases and J lost 2, with 11 bases in between. The CDR3 length is 16 residues. Germline V gene lookup returns CDR1 LNHDA and CDR2 SQIVND (reference sequence). The CDR3 nucleotides are TGTGCCAGTAGTATAGACGCGGGGGAGGGCAATCAGCCCCAGCATTTT. It specifies CASSIDAGEGNQPQHF.

The chain links TRBV5-1 to TRBJ1-6; 10 nucleotides line up with TRBD1. This CDR3 has 16 residues. Unmatched junction bases numbered 10, after V lost 4 bases and J lost 9 bases. Looked up from germline, CDR1 is SGHRS and CDR2 is YFSETQ. CDR3 amino acids: CASSHRDRGAISPLHF. As DNA, the CDR3 is TGCGCCAGCAGCCACCGGGACAGGGGTGCGATTTCACCCCTCCACTTT. Full variable domain (remainder filled in from reference TRBV5-1 and TRBJ1-6): KAGVTQTPRYLIKTRGQQVTLSCSPISGHRSVSWYQQTPGQGLQFLFEYFSETQRNKGNFPGRFSGRQFSNSRSEMNVSTLELGDSALYLCASSHRDRGAISPLHFGNGTRLTVT.

The chain recombines TRBV6-5 with TRBJ1-1; D is ambiguous. The CDR3 consists of 11 residues. Per the germline V gene, CDR1 is MNHEY and CDR2 is SVGAGI. V gave up 6 bases and J gave up 8 bases, with 10 bases separating them. The CDR3 DNA is TGTGCCAGCAGCCAACTTACGGAAGCTTTCTTT. As protein: CASSQLTEAFF.

This chain uses TRBV6-2 or TRBV6-3 with TRBJ2-2; 8 nucleotides match TRBD1. Trimming cost V 5 bases and J 0 bases; bases outside gene matches: 2. The germline gives CDR1 MNHEY, CDR2 SVGEGT. CDR3 size: 15 residues. The CDR3 nucleotides are TGTGCCAGCAGTACGGGACAGGCGAACACCGGGGAGCTGTTTTTT. Encoded protein: CASSTGQANTGELFF.